A selection of T cell receptor beta chains follows, all from one sample in a study of blood T cell repertoires in COVID-19. The assay was immunoSEQ multiplex PCR, and TCRdb's table has in-frame clones only and misses some. The table shows 350,000 to 400,000 clones, with approximately 90% occurring only once. Sequences were obtained from PBMCs or T cells enriched from blood (not recorded which). The receptors stem from a woman aged 18-29 years who had recovered from COVID-19. The CDR3 runs from the conserved cysteine through the conserved F or W. Each record gives: clone size, V gene, D gene, J gene, CDR3 DNA, CDR3 protein. The D gene is left open where the match is weak. Rows may omit the clone size; those that give it use once, few, many or a size class.

clone_size: few
v_call: TRBV7-6
d_call: -
j_call: TRBJ1-5
cdr3_nt: TGTGCCAGCACTCTTAGCGGGGGTGGGCAGAATAATCAGCCCCAGCATTTT
cdr3_aa: CASTLSGGGQNNQPQHF

clone_size: -
v_call: TRBV5-1
d_call: TRBD2
j_call: TRBJ2-1
cdr3_nt: TGCGCCAGCAGCTTGGACCCTAGCGGGGGGTCCCACAATGAGCAGTTCTTC
cdr3_aa: CASSLDPSGGSHNEQFF

clone_size: -
v_call: TRBV10-3
d_call: -
j_call: TRBJ2-5
cdr3_nt: TGTGCCATCAGTGAGTCGGTTAGCCGGAGTGAGACCCAGTACTTC
cdr3_aa: CAISESVSRSETQYF

clone_size: -
v_call: TRBV5-8
d_call: -
j_call: TRBJ1-6
cdr3_nt: TGTGCCAGCAGCTTGGGCCAGGGGTTCCTCCACTTT
cdr3_aa: CASSLGQGFLHF

clone_size: -
v_call: TRBV27
d_call: TRBD1
j_call: TRBJ1-5
cdr3_nt: TGTGCCAGCAGTTTATCACACAGGGGCGACAATCAGCCCCAGCATTTT
cdr3_aa: CASSLSHRGDNQPQHF

clone_size: -
v_call: TRBV4-1
d_call: TRBD1
j_call: TRBJ1-1
cdr3_nt: TGCGCCAGCAGCCGGACCACAGGGGTTTCCACTGAAGCTTTCTTT
cdr3_aa: CASSRTTGVSTEAFF

clone_size: -
v_call: TRBV27
d_call: TRBD1
j_call: TRBJ1-2
cdr3_nt: TGTGCCAGCAGACGGAGGACAGGGGGCGATGGCTACACCTTC
cdr3_aa: CASRRRTGGDGYTF

clone_size: -
v_call: TRBV18
d_call: -
j_call: TRBJ2-1
cdr3_nt: TGTGCCAGCTCACCACAATCAGGTACCTACAATGAGCAGTTCTTC
cdr3_aa: CASSPQSGTYNEQFF

clone_size: -
v_call: TRBV7-8
d_call: -
j_call: TRBJ1-1
cdr3_nt: TGTGCCAGCAGCTTAATGTCGGGTTCTCACACTGAAGCTTTCTTT
cdr3_aa: CASSLMSGSHTEAFF

clone_size: -
v_call: TRBV3-1/TRBV3-2
d_call: TRBD2
j_call: TRBJ2-5
cdr3_nt: TGTGCCAGCAGCCAATTGCGGGGGGGCACAGAGACCCAGTACTTC
cdr3_aa: CASSQLRGGTETQYF

clone_size: -
v_call: TRBV7-7
d_call: TRBD1
j_call: TRBJ2-3
cdr3_nt: TGTGCTAGCAGCCAGGGGGGCACAGATACGCAGTATTTT
cdr3_aa: CASSQGGTDTQYF

clone_size: -
v_call: TRBV4-2
d_call: TRBD2
j_call: TRBJ2-3
cdr3_nt: TGTGCCAGCAGCCTTCGGCCGGGACTAGCGGGGGTAGATACGCAGTATTTT
cdr3_aa: CASSLRPGLAGVDTQYF

clone_size: -
v_call: TRBV6-5
d_call: TRBD1
j_call: TRBJ2-2
cdr3_nt: TGTGCCACCGAGACCACAGGGGCTGGGACCGGGGAGCTGTTTTTT
cdr3_aa: CATETTGAGTGELFF

clone_size: -
v_call: TRBV19
d_call: -
j_call: TRBJ1-2
cdr3_nt: TGTGCCAGTACTCCCAGAAGTTATGGCTACACCTTC
cdr3_aa: CASTPRSYGYTF

clone_size: -
v_call: TRBV9
d_call: TRBD2
j_call: TRBJ2-2
cdr3_nt: TGTGCCAGCAGCGTTCCCCTAGCGGGGGTCACCGGGGAGCTGTTTTTT
cdr3_aa: CASSVPLAGVTGELFF

clone_size: -
v_call: TRBV3-1/TRBV3-2
d_call: -
j_call: TRBJ2-5
cdr3_nt: TGTGCCAGCAGACTCCACAGGGATGAGACCCAGTACTTC
cdr3_aa: CASRLHRDETQYF

clone_size: -
v_call: TRBV20-1
d_call: TRBD2
j_call: TRBJ2-7
cdr3_nt: TGCAGTGCTAGTGGGCGACTAGCGGGGGATCTACCCTACGAGCAGTACTTC
cdr3_aa: CSASGRLAGDLPYEQYF

clone_size: -
v_call: TRBV5-5
d_call: TRBD1
j_call: TRBJ2-1
cdr3_nt: TGTGCCAGCAGCATGGACAGGGGCTACAATGAGCAGTTCTTC
cdr3_aa: CASSMDRGYNEQFF

clone_size: -
v_call: TRBV6-5
d_call: -
j_call: TRBJ1-2
cdr3_nt: TGTGCCAGCAGTCCGTCGGGGGGGCCCAACTATGGCTACACCTTC
cdr3_aa: CASSPSGGPNYGYTF

clone_size: -
v_call: TRBV10-3
d_call: TRBD1
j_call: TRBJ1-1
cdr3_nt: TGTGCCATCAGGATTCTTGGACAGGGTGAAGCTTTCTTT
cdr3_aa: CAIRILGQGEAFF

clone_size: -
v_call: TRBV6-2/TRBV6-3
d_call: TRBD1
j_call: TRBJ1-1
cdr3_nt: TGTGCCAGCAGTTACAGGGACAGCGCCGAAGCTTTCTTT
cdr3_aa: CASSYRDSAEAFF

clone_size: -
v_call: TRBV10-3
d_call: TRBD1
j_call: TRBJ2-7
cdr3_nt: TGTGCCATCGGGACAGACTACGAGCAGTACTTC
cdr3_aa: CAIGTDYEQYF

clone_size: once
v_call: TRBV12-3/TRBV12-4
d_call: -
j_call: TRBJ1-1
cdr3_nt: TGTGCCAGCAGCTTACGCCGGGCTGAAGCTTTCTTT
cdr3_aa: CASSLRRAEAFF